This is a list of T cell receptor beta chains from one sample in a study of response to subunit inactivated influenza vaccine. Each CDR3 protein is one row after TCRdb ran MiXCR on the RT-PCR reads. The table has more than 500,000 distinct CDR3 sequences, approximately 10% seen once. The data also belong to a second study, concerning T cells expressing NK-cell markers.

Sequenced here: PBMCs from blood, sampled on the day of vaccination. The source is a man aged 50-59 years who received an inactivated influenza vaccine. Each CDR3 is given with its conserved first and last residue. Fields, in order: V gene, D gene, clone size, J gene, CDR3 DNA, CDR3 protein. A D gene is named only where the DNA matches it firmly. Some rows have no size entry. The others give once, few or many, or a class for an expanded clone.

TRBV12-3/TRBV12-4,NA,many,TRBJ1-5,TGTGCCAGCAGCCCCCCGGGGTCGAATCAGCCCCAGCATTTT,CASSPPGSNQPQHF
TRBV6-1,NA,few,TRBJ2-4,TGTGCCAGGAGGGGGGGAGGTTGGCAGCAGACACATACCAAAAACATTCAGTACTTC,CARRGGGWQQTHTKNIQYF
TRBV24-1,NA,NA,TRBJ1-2,TGTGCCACCAGTGATCGAGGTGGACAGAACTATGGCTACACCTTC,CATSDRGGQNYGYTF
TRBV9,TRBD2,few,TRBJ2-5,TGTGCCAGCAGCGTAGGACTAGCGGGGGGCCTTATCCAAGAGACCCAGTACTTC,CASSVGLAGGLIQETQYF
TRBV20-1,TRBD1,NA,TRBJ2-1,TGCAGTGCTGCACCCGGGACAGGGGAAGTCTTC,CSAAPGTGEVF
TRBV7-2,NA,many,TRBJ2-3,TGTGCCAGCAGCTTATGGGCAGGGGTGCAAGATACGCAGTATTTT,CASSLWAGVQDTQYF
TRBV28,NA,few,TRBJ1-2,TGTGCCAGCAGAATCCCGGAGGGAGGAAATGGCTACACCTTC,CASRIPEGGNGYTF
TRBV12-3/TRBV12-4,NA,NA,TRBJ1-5,TGTGCCAGCACCCCAGGGAGCAATCAGCCCCAGCATTTT,CASTPGSNQPQHF
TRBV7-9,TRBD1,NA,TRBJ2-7,TGTGCCAGCAGCCACAGACAGGGATTTATCGACGAGCAGTACTTC,CASSHRQGFIDEQYF
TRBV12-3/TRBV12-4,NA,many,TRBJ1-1,TGTGCCAGCAGCGGGGGACATCAGCTCGGCACTGAAGCTTTCTTT,CASSGGHQLGTEAFF
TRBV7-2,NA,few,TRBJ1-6,TGTGCCAGCAGCTGGGGCTCCTATAATTCACCCCTCCACTTT,CASSWGSYNSPLHF
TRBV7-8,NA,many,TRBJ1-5,TGTGCCAGCACCCCCCTCGGGACCAACAGTCAGCCCCAGCATTTT,CASTPLGTNSQPQHF
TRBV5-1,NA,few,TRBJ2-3,TGCGCCAGCAGCAAGGTACCATCCAGGGATCCGACAGATACGCAGTATTTT,CASSKVPSRDPTDTQYF
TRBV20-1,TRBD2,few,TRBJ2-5,TGCAGTGCTAGAGCGGAAGCGGGAGTGGAGACCCAGTACTTC,CSARAEAGVETQYF